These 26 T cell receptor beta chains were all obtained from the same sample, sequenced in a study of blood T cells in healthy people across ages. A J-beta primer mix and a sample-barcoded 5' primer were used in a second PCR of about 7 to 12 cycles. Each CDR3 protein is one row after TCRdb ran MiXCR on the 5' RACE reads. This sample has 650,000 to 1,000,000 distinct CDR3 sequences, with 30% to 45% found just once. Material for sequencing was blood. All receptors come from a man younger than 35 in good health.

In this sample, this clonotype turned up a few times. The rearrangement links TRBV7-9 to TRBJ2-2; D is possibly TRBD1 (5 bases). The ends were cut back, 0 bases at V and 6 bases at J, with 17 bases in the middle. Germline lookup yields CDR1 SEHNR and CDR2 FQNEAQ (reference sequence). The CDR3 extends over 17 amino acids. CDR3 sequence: CASSLAGQGWRSGELFF. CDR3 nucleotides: TGTGCCAGCAGCTTAGCTGGGCAGGGATGGAGATCCGGGGAGCTGTTTTTT.

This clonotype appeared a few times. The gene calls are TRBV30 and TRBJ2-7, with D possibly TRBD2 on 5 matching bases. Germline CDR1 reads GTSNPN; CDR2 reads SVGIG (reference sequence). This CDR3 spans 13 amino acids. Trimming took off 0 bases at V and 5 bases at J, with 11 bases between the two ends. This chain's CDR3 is CAWSVRLADEQYF. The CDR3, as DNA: TGTGCCTGGAGTGTACGGCTAGCCGACGAGCAGTACTTC.

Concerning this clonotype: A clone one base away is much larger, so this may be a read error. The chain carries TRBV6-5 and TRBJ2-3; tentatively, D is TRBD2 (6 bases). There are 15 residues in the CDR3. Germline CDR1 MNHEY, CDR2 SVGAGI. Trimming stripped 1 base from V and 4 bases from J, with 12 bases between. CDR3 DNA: TGTGCCAGCAGTTACTATGGGGGAGGCGCAGATACGCAGTATTTT. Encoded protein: CASSYYGGGADTQYF.

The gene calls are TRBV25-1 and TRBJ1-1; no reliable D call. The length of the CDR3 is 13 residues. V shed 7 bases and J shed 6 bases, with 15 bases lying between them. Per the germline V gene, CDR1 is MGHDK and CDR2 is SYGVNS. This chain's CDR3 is CASTDGTVAEAFF. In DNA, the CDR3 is TGTGCCAGCACCGATGGCACGGTAGCTGAAGCTTTCTTT.

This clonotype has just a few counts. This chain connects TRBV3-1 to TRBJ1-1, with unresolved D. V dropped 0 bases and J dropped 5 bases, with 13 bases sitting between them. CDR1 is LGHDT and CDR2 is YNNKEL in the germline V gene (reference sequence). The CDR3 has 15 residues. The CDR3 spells CASSQDDYIGTEAFF. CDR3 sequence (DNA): TGTGCCAGCAGCCAAGACGACTACATTGGGACTGAAGCTTTCTTT.

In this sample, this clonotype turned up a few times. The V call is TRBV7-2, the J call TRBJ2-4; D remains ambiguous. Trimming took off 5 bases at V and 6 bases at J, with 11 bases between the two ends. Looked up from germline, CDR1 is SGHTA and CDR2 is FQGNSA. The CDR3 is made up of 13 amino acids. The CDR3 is CASSTDGRNIQYF. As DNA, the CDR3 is TGTGCCAGCAGCACCGACGGAAGAAACATTCAGTACTTC.

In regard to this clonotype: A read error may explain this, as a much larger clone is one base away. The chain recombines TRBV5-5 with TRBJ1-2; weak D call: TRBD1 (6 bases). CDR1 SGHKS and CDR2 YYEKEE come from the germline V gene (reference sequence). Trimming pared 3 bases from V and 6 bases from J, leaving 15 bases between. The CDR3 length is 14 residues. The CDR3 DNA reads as TGTGCCAGCAGCTCGGCTCCGGGGGCTAATGGCTACACCTTC. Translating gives CASSSAPGANGYTF.

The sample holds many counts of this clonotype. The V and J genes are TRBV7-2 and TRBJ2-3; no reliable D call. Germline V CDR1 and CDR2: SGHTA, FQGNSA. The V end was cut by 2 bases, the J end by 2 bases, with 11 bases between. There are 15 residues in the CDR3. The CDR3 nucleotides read TGTGCCAGCAGCTTAACCGGCACCTACACAGATACGCAGTATTTT. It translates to CASSLTGTYTDTQYF.

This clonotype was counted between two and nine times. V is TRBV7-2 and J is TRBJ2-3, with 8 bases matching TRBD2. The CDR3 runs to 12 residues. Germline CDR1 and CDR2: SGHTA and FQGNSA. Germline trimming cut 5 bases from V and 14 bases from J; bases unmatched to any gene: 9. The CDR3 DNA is TGTGCCAGCAGCCCGCCGGGACTAGATCCGTATTTT. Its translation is CASSPPGLDPYF.

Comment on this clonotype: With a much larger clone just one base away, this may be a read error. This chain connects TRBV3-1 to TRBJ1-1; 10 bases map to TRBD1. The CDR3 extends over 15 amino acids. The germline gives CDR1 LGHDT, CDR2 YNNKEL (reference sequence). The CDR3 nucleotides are TGTGCCAGCGGCCAAGGGGACAGGGGGAACACTGAAGCTTTCTTT. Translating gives CASGQGDRGNTEAFF. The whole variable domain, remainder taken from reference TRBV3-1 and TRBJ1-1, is DTAVSQTPKYLVTQMGNDKSIKCEQNLGHDTMYWYKQDSKKFLKIMFSYNNKELIINETVPNRFSPKSPDKAHLNLHINSLELGDSAVYFCASGQGDRGNTEAFFGQGTRLTVV.

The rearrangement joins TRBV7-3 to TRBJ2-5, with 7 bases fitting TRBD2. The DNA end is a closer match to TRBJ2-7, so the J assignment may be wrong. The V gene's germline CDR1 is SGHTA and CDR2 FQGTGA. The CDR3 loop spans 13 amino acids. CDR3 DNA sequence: TGTGCCAGCAGCTTAGATCCGGGAGGCGAGCAGTACTTC. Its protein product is CASSLDPGGEQYF.

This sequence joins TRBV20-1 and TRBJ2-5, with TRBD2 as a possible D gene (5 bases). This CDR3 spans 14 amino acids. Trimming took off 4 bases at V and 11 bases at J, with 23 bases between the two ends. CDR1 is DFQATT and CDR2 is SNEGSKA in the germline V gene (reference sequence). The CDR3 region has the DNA TGCAGTGCTACCGACTACCTCAACTACAATGAGCAGTACTTC. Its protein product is CSATDYLNYNEQYF.

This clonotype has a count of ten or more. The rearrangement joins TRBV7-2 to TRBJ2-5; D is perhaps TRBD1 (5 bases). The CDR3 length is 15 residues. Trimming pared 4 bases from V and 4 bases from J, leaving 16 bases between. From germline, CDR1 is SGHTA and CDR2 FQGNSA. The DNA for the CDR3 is TGTGCCAGCAGCTATAGTTTGCAGGGATCAGAGACCCAGTACTTC. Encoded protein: CASSYSLQGSETQYF.

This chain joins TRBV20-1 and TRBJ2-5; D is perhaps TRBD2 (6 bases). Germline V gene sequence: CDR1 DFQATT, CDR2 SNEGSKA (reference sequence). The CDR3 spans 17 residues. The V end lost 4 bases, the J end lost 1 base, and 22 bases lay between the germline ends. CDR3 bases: TGCAGTGCTAACCCGCCCCCCCAGCGGGCTACCCAAGAGACCCAGTACTTC. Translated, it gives CSANPPPQRATQETQYF.

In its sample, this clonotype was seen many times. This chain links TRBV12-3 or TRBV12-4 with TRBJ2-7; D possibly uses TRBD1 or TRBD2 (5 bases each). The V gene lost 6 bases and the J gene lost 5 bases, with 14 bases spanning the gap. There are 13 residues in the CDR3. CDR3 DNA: TGTGCCAGCAGCCTGGGACGGTCCCACGAGCAGTACTTC. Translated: CASSLGRSHEQYF.

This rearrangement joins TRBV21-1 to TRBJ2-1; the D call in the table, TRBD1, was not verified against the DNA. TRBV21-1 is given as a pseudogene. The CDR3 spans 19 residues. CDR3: CASSKAGGTYQPAYNGQFF. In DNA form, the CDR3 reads TGTGCCAGCAGCAAAGCAGGTGGGACCTACCAGCCCGCCTACAATGGGCAGTTCTTC.

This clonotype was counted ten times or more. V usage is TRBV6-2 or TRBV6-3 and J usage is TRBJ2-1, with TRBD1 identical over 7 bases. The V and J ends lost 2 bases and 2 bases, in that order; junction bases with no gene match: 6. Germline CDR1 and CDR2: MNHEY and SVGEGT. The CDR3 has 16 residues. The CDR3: CASSYIDRAPYNEQFF. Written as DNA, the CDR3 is TGTGCCAGCAGTTACATCGACAGGGCCCCCTACAATGAGCAGTTCTTC.

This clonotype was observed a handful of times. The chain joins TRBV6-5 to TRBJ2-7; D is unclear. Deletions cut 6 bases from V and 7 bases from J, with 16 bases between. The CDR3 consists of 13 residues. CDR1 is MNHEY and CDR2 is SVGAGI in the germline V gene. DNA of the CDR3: TGTGCCAGCAGGTTGGTGGCAGACAATGAGCAGTACTTC. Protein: CASRLVADNEQYF.

The CDR3 is CASSSSIEQFF. DNA for the CDR3: TGTGCCAGCAGCTCCTCTATTGAGCAGTTCTTC. The J gene is TRBJ2-1, the V gene TRBV5-5; D gene ambiguous. Looked up from germline, CDR1 is SGHKS and CDR2 is YYEKEE (reference sequence). V lost 3 bases, J lost 9 bases, and 7 bases lay in between. The CDR3 loop spans 11 amino acids.

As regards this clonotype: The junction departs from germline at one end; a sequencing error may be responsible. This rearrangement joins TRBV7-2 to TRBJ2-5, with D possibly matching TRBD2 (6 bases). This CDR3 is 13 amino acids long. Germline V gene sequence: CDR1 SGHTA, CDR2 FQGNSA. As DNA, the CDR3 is TGTGCCAGCAGCTCTGGGACTCAAGGGACCCAGTACTTC. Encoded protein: CASSSGTQGTQYF. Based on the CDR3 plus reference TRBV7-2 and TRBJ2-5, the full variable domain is GAGVSQSPSNKVTEKGKDVELRCDPISGHTALYWYRQSLGQGLEFLIYFQGNSAPDKSGLPSDRFSAERTGGSVSTLTIQRTQQEDSAVYLCASSSGTQGTQYFGPGTRLLVL.

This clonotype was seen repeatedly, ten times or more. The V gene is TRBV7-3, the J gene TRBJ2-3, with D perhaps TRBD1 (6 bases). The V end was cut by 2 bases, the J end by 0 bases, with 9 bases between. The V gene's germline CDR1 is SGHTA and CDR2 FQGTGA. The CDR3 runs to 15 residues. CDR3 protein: CASSLDRQSTDTQYF. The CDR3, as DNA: TGTGCCAGCAGCTTAGACAGGCAGAGCACAGATACGCAGTATTTT.

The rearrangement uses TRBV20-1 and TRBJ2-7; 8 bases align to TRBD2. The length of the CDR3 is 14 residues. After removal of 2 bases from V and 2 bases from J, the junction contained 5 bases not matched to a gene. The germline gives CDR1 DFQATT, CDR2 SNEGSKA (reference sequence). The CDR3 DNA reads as TGCAGTGCTAGAATAGCGGGAAGGACCTACGAGCAGTACTTC. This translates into CSARIAGRTYEQYF.

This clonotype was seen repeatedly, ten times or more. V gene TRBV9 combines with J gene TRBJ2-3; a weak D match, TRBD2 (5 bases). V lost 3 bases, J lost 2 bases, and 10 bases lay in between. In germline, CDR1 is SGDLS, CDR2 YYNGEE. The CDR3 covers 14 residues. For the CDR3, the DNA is TGTGCCAGCAGCGCCGGGATTTCCACAGATACGCAGTATTTT. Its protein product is CASSAGISTDTQYF.

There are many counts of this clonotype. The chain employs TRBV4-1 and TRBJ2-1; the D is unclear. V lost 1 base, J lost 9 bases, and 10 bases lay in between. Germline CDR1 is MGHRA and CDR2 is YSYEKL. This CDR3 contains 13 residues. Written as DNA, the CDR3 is TGCGCCAGCAGCCAAGGTATAAGGACTGAGCAGTTCTTC. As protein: CASSQGIRTEQFF.

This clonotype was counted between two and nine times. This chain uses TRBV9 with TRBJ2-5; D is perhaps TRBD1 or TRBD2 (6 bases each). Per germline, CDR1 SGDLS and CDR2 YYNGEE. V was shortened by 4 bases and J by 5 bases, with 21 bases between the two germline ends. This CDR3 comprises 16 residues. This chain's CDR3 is CASSTSQNRDLETQYF. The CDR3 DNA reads TGTGCCAGCAGCACCTCTCAGAACAGGGACTTGGAGACCCAGTACTTC.

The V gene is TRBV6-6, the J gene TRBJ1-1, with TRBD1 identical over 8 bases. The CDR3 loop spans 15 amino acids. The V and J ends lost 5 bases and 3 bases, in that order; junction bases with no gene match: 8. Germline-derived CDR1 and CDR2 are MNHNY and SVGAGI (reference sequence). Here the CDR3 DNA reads TGTGCCAGCAGTACCCGGACAGGGCCTTACACTGAAGCTTTCTTT. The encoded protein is CASSTRTGPYTEAFF.